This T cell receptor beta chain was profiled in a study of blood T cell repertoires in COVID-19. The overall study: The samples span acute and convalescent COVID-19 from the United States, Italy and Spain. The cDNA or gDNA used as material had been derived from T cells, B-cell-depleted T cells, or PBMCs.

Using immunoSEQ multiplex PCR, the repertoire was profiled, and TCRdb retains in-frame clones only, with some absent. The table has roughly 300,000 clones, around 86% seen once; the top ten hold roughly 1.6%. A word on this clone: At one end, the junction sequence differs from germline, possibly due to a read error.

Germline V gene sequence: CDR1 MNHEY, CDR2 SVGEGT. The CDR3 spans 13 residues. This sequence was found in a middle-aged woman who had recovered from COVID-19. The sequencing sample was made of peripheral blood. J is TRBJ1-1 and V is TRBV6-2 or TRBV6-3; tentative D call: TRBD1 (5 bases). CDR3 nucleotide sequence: TGTGCCAGCAGTTACGCGGGACCCATGGGTTCTCTCTTT. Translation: CASSYAGPMGSLF.